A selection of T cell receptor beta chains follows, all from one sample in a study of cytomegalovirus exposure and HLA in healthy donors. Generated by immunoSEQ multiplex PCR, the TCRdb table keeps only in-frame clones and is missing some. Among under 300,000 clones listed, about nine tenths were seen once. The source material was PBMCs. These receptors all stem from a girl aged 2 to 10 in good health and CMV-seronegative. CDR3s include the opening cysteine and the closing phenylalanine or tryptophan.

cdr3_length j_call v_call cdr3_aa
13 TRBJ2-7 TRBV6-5 CASSYSIANEQYF
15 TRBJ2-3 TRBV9 CASSVATGWADTQYF
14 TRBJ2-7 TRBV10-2 CASSEPDRGYEQYF
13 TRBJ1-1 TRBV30 CAWSVAGNTEAFF
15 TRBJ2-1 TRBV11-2 CASSLDAASYNEQFF
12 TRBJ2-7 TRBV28 CASSSTGNEQYF
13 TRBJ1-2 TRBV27 CASSLERGHGYTF
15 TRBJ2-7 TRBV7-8 CASSPRRQGKDEQYF
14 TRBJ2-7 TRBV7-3 CASSLGLAGHEQYF
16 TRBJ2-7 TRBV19 CASSIGREKREDEQYF
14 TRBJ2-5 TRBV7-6 CASSPGTGKETQYF
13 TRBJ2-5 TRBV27 CASSRGQQETQYF
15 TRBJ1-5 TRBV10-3 CATQQDRVSNQPQHF
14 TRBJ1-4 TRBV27 CASGYSGRNEKLFF
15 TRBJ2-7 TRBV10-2 CASSRDLAGSYEQYF
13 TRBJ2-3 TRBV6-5 CATKGGSSDTQYF
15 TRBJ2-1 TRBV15 CATSTTLRRDSEQFF
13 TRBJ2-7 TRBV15 CATSIIRGYEQYF
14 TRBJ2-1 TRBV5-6 CASRPGTGLNEQFF
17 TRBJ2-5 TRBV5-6 CASSSQMDSRRELTQYF
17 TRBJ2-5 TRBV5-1 CASSLGGGLEGQETQYF
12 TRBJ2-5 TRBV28 CASSLMRGVLYF
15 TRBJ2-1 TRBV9 CASSQRGGSYNEQFF
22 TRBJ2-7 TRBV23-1 CASSQSPLPRDRGHRLAYEQYF
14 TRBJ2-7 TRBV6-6 CASSSRDSSYEQYF
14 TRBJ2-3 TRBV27 CASSFAGSTDTQYF
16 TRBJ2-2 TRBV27 CASRVAGGSSPGELFF
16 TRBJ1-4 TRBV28 CASSLPSGQGNEKLFF
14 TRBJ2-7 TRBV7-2 CASSLQRVQGEQYF
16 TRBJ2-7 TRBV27 CASRPGGGWIIYEQYF
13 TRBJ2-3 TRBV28 CATRVWGGDTQYF
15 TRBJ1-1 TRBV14 CASSLIGTPNTEAFF
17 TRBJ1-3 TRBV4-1 CASSQEGPGQLLNTIYF
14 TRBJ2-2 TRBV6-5 CASSYSQGSGELFF
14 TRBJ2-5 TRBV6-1 CASSEYDGRAFNDF
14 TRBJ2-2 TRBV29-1 CSVDRGTNTGELFF
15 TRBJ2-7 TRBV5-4 CASSSSTSAEYEQYF
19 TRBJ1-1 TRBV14 CASSQDRALRGGRNTEAFF
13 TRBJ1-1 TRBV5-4 CASTYAGNTEAFF
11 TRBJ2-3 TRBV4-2 CASRIGDTQYF
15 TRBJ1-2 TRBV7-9 CASSLGVGTGSRYTF
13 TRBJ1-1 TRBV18 CASSSGQGTEAFF
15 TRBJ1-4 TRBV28 CASSFNRGRGEKLFF
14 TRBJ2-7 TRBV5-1 CASSLREGPYEQYF
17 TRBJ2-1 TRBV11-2 CASSQNVRAGYYNEQFF
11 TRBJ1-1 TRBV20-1 CSALWDKESFF
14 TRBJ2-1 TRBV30 CAWSPGLAVNEQFF
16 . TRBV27 CASSLSGHIGTYEQYF
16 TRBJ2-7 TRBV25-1 CASSPGGLAGLKNRYF
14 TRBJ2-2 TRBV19 CASTGGWDTGELFF
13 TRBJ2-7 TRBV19 CASRREAGYEQYF